This T cell receptor beta chain appears in the sequencing data of a study of blood T cell repertoires in COVID-19. Study at large: Samples representing acute and convalescent COVID-19 were sourced from the United States, Italy and Spain.

Per germline, CDR1 SNHLY and CDR2 FYNNEI. V was trimmed by 5 bases and J by 7 bases, leaving 18 bases between them. The CDR3 extends over 15 amino acids. TCRdb keeps only in-frame clones here, not all; method: immunoSEQ multiplex PCR. The sample yields roughly 51,000 clones, approximately 83% seen once. Sequencing used peripheral blood. The chain uses TRBV2 and TRBJ1-5, with D perhaps TRBD1 (5 bases). This sequence was found in an elderly woman with acute or convalescent COVID-19. In DNA, the CDR3 is TGTGCCAGCAGTCAAGACAGTAGGGAGGGCCAGCCCCAGCATTTT. This encodes CASSQDSREGQPQHF.